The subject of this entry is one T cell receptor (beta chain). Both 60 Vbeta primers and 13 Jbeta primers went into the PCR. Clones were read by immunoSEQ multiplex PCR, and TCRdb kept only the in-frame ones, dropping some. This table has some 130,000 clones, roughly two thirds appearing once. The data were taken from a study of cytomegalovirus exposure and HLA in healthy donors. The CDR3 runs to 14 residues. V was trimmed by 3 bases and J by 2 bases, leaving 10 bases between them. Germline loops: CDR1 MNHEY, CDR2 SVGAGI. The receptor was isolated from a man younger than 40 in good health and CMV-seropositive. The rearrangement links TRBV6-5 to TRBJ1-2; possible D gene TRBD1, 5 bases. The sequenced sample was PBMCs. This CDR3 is CASSYQAGNYGYTF. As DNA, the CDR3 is TGTGCCAGCAGTTATCAGGCAGGGAACTATGGCTACACCTTC.